This T cell receptor beta chain was sequenced in a study of radiation and T cells in renal cell carcinoma. As for this clone: The antigen is not known.

The method was immunoSEQ multiplex PCR; TCRdb's version includes in-frame clones alone and lacks a portion of them. Of approximately 70,000 clones in the sample, roughly 80% were seen once. V was clipped by 7 bases and J by 3 bases; unmatched bases: 12. From germline, CDR1 is SGHNT and CDR2 YENEEA. The CDR3 has 17 residues. Study-wide results and limits: Without pretreatment biopsies, baseline tumor clonotype presence was undetermined. From baseline, blood top tumor clonotypes peaked at 2 weeks post-radiation.

Time point described: blood 4 weeks post-SBRT, at nephrectomy. Treatment defined: 15 Gy SBRT to primary tumor, nephrectomy 4 weeks later. Nephrectomy followed 15 Gy stereotactic body radiation by 4 weeks. The tumor was a clear cell renal cell carcinoma. The source of this sequence is a man aged 60-69 years with renal cell carcinoma. This chain joins TRBV11-3 and TRBJ2-3; 11 bases align to TRBD2. Sequencing used blood, obtained from a patient whose treatment included radiotherapy and nephrectomy. The CDR3, as DNA: TGTGCCAGCACCCAAGGAACCACTAGCGGGAGTACAGATACGCAGTATTTT. It encodes CASTQGTTSGSTDTQYF.